The 26 T cell receptor beta chains below all came from one sample that was sequenced in a study of shared clonotypes between healthy human individuals. Assay used: immunoSEQ multiplex PCR; TCRdb lists only in-frame clones, some missing. The sample holds around 2.1 million clones, around 93% seen once. Cells designated naive CD8 were CD45RO-negative and were positively selected for CCR7, with terminally differentiated effector memory CD45RA+ cells excluded. Material for sequencing was naive CD8+ T cells from PBMCs. The receptors originated from a man between 18 and 29 years old in good health. Some clones in this sample may be carry-over from other donors' samples.

This chain joins TRBV10-3 and TRBJ2-3; D tentatively fits TRBD1 or TRBD2 (5 bases each). Germline CDR1 is ENHRY and CDR2 is SYGVKD. CDR3 size: 16 residues. The germline V and J ends were trimmed by 6 bases and 4 bases, with 20 bases remaining between them. The CDR3 spells CAIRPTGTGFADTQYF. CDR3 in DNA: TGTGCCATCAGACCCACCGGGACGGGGTTCGCAGATACGCAGTATTTT.

The CDR3 reads CASSYGQGVPYEQYF. For the CDR3, the DNA is TGTGCCAGCAGTTACGGGCAGGGGGTCCCCTACGAGCAGTACTTC. The V call is TRBV6-5, the J call TRBJ2-7; 7 positions agree with TRBD1. Per the germline V gene, CDR1 is MNHEY and CDR2 is SVGAGI. This CDR3 comprises 15 residues. The trim removed 2 bases at V and 2 bases at J, leaving 6 bases unmatched.

The rearrangement links TRBV7-9 to TRBJ1-3; D remains unclear. The CDR3 contains 13 residues. V was pared by 5 bases and J by 7 bases, with 12 bases between. The germline gives CDR1 SEHNR, CDR2 FQNEAQ (reference sequence). This chain's CDR3 is CASSRVTPNTIYF. CDR3 nucleotide sequence: TGTGCCAGCAGCCGGGTAACACCGAACACCATATATTTT.

The V and J genes are TRBV6-5 and TRBJ1-2; 7 nucleotides align to TRBD1. The CDR3 is made up of 14 amino acids. The germline V gene encodes CDR1 MNHEY and CDR2 SVGAGI. The trim removed 4 bases at V and 8 bases at J, leaving 10 bases unmatched. CDR3 DNA: TGTGCCAGCAGTTCCGACAGGGCTCTGATAGGCTACACCTTC. Amino acid sequence: CASSSDRALIGYTF.

V and J are TRBV7-8 and TRBJ1-5; D remains unclear. The CDR3 is 16 amino acids. From germline, CDR1 is SGHVS and CDR2 FQNEAQ. The V end was cut by 5 bases, the J end by 0 bases, with 14 bases between. DNA of the CDR3: TGTGCCAGCAGCAACCGGAGAGGGTATAGCAATCAGCCCCAGCATTTT. Protein product: CASSNRRGYSNQPQHF.

With respect to this clone: The sample holds other DNA sequences that translate to the same CDR3. This chain connects TRBV28 to TRBJ2-7; 9 bases fit TRBD1. V trimming: 4 bases; J trimming: 2 bases; junction bases outside the gene matches: 6. The CDR3 is 15 amino acids. The germline gives CDR1 MDHEN, CDR2 SYDVKM. CDR3 sequence: CASSSRTGDPYEQYF. The DNA of the CDR3 is TGTGCCAGCAGTTCAAGGACAGGGGACCCCTACGAGCAGTACTTC.

This clone was observed a single time. The V and J genes are TRBV5-1 and TRBJ2-7, with 9 nucleotides matching TRBD1. V shed 2 bases, J shed 3 bases, and the junction held 15 bases outside the gene matches. Germline lookup yields CDR1 SGHRS and CDR2 YFSETQ. CDR3 length: 18 residues. CDR3 nucleotide sequence: TGCGCCAGCAGCTTAGTGACAGGGGGTGGAAGGACGCTCTACGAGCAGTACTTC. This translates into CASSLVTGGGRTLYEQYF.

The rearrangement joins TRBV6-5 to TRBJ2-3; 9 positions match TRBD2. This CDR3 has 15 amino acids. Germline V CDR1 and CDR2: MNHEY, SVGAGI. The junction had 6 bases not matched to a gene; V was cut back by 2 bases and J by 6 bases. CDR3 region: CASSYTSGRTDTQYF. DNA for the CDR3: TGTGCCAGCAGTTACACAAGCGGGAGGACGGATACGCAGTATTTT.

V and J are TRBV10-3 and TRBJ1-1, with a possible D match to TRBD1 (5 bases). The ends were cut back, 6 bases at V and 2 bases at J, with 10 bases in the middle. This CDR3 is built from 13 residues. Germline V gives CDR1 ENHRY, CDR2 SYGVKD. CDR3 bases: TGTGCCATCAGCGGGACTCATAACACTGAAGCTTTCTTT. Translated, it gives CAISGTHNTEAFF.

The CDR3: CASSQPGRNGYTF. As DNA, the CDR3 is TGCGCCAGCAGCCAACCCGGACGAAATGGCTACACCTTC. The J gene is TRBJ1-2, the V gene TRBV4-3, with D unresolved. Germline V gene lookup returns CDR1 LGHNA and CDR2 YSLEER. The germline V and J ends were trimmed by 2 bases and 6 bases, with 10 bases remaining between them. This CDR3 spans 13 amino acids.

The rearrangement uses TRBV29-1 and TRBJ2-2, with D uncertain. The germline V gene encodes CDR1 SQVTM and CDR2 ANQGSEA. This CDR3 spans 13 amino acids. The V gene lost 7 bases and the J gene lost 6 bases, with 15 bases spanning the gap. The DNA for the CDR3 is TGCAGCGCCGCAGGCCTAAATTCCGGGGAGCTGTTTTTT. Translation gives CSAAGLNSGELFF.

The gene calls are TRBV4-1 and TRBJ1-1, with D uncertain. The germline CDR1 and CDR2 sequences are MGHRA and YSYEKL. The CDR3 length is 17 residues. Trimming took off 2 bases at V and 1 base at J, with 17 bases between the two ends. DNA for the CDR3: TGCGCCAGCAGCCAAACTAACGTTCCCCCTAGGAACACTGAAGCTTTCTTT. Encoded protein: CASSQTNVPPRNTEAFF.

This rearrangement joins TRBV13 to TRBJ2-7; perhaps TRBD2 as D (6 bases). The CDR3 runs 14 residues. Germline CDR1 reads PRHDT; CDR2 reads FYEKMQ (reference sequence). V shed 5 bases and J shed 4 bases, with 15 bases lying between them. This chain's CDR3 is CASSGRDSTYEQYF. DNA for the CDR3: TGTGCCAGCAGCGGGCGGGACTCCACTTACGAGCAGTACTTC.

The chain uses TRBV7-2 and TRBJ2-1; D is unresolved. This CDR3 spans 15 amino acids. Germline values: CDR1 SGHTA, CDR2 FQGNSA. Trimming shortened V by 1 base and J by 0 bases, and 7 bases separated the two germline ends. The CDR3 region has the DNA TGTGCCAGCAGCTTAGTGGCGGCCTCCTACAATGAGCAGTTCTTC. It encodes CASSLVAASYNEQFF.

The rearrangement uses TRBV4-1 and TRBJ1-5; D unclear. The CDR3 totals 19 residues. The V end was cut by 1 base, the J end by 5 bases, with 24 bases between. Germline-derived CDR1 and CDR2 are MGHRA and YSYEKL. The CDR3 DNA reads as TGCGCCAGCAGCCAAGTTCGCACGGTTTCCATCCCCGCATATCAGCCCCAGCATTTT. Protein product: CASSQVRTVSIPAYQPQHF.

A single count supports this clone. The chain carries TRBV19 and TRBJ2-5; D perhaps matches TRBD2 (5 bases). This CDR3 has 13 residues. CDR1 and CDR2 from the germline V gene are LNHDA and SQIVND (reference sequence). Trimming removed 6 bases at V and 0 bases at J, with 8 bases between. The CDR3: CASRSGYQETQYF. The CDR3 DNA follows: TGTGCCAGTAGATCGGGATACCAAGAGACCCAGTACTTC.

The chain couples TRBV10-3 to TRBJ2-7; weak D call: TRBD2 (5 bases). The CDR3 covers 15 residues. CDR1 and CDR2 (germline): ENHRY, SYGVKD. V shed 1 base and J shed 0 bases, with 10 bases lying between them. The CDR3 nucleotides read TGTGCCATCAGTGAGTGGTCTAGCATCTCCTACGAGCAGTACTTC. Its translation is CAISEWSSISYEQYF.

V and J are TRBV27 and TRBJ2-1; 8 bases map to TRBD1. J lost 5 bases, V lost 6 bases, and 12 bases had no gene match. Germline loops: CDR1 MNHEY, CDR2 SMNVEV (reference sequence). The CDR3 extends over 16 amino acids. DNA for the CDR3: TGTGCCAGCAGACATATGACCGGGACAGGTCACAATGAGCAGTTCTTC. This sequence encodes CASRHMTGTGHNEQFF.

The chain has TRBV6-4 and TRBJ2-7; 8 bases align to TRBD2. V trimming: 3 bases; J trimming: 0 bases; junction bases outside the gene matches: 19. Per the germline V gene, CDR1 is MRHNA and CDR2 is SNTAGT. This CDR3 contains 20 residues. CDR3 amino acids: CASSESDSGNPCWDSYEQYF. The DNA of the CDR3 is TGTGCCAGCAGTGAATCCGATAGCGGGAATCCGTGCTGGGACTCCTACGAGCAGTACTTC.

The rearrangement uses TRBV7-6 and TRBJ2-7; perhaps TRBD2 as D (5 bases). CDR1 is SGHVS and CDR2 is FNYEAQ in the germline V gene. Trimming took off 2 bases at V and 4 bases at J, with 9 bases between the two ends. The CDR3 extends over 13 amino acids. The DNA for the CDR3 is TGTGCCAGCAGCTTATCCGGGATTTACGAGCAGTACTTC. Its translation: CASSLSGIYEQYF.

The rearrangement links TRBV2 to TRBJ2-7, with D perhaps assigned TRBD1 or TRBD2 (5 bases each). The CDR3 totals 15 residues. The germline CDR1 and CDR2 sequences are SNHLY and FYNNEI. The ends were cut back, 2 bases at V and 2 bases at J, with 13 bases in the middle. CDR3 residues: CASSEWGSRTYEQYF. The DNA for the CDR3 is TGTGCCAGCAGTGAATGGGGGAGCCGAACCTACGAGCAGTACTTC.

The CDR3 DNA reads as TGTGCCTGGAGAGCAACCAACACCATATATTTT. Translated, it gives CAWRATNTIYF. The rearrangement links TRBV30 to TRBJ1-3; D gene unclear. The CDR3 runs 11 residues. Germline-derived CDR1 and CDR2 are GTSNPN and SVGIG (reference sequence). Trimming removed 3 bases at V and 7 bases at J, with 7 bases between.

V gene TRBV6-1 combines with J gene TRBJ1-5; the D is unclear. V was clipped by 2 bases and J by 0 bases, with 11 bases between them. Germline values: CDR1 MNHNS, CDR2 SASEGT. CDR3 length: 16 amino acids. This CDR3 reads CASSEPTIYSNQPQHF. CDR3 DNA: TGTGCCAGCAGTGAACCCACAATCTATAGCAATCAGCCCCAGCATTTT.

J is TRBJ2-3 and V is TRBV10-3; no reliable D call. In germline, CDR1 is ENHRY, CDR2 SYGVKD. Trimming stripped 6 bases from V and 0 bases from J, with 4 bases between. This CDR3 contains 12 residues. The CDR3 spells CAIRDSTDTQYF. Here the CDR3 DNA reads TGTGCCATCAGGGACAGCACAGATACGCAGTATTTT.

The rearrangement joins TRBV28 to TRBJ2-1, with 10 positions matching TRBD2. The CDR3 contains 16 residues. After removal of 3 bases from V and 7 bases from J, the junction contained 9 bases not matched to a gene. CDR1 is MDHEN and CDR2 is SYDVKM in the germline V gene. The CDR3 DNA reads as TGTGCCAGCAGTTTTCCCCTAGCGGGAGTGACGAATGAGCAGTTCTTC. Its protein product is CASSFPLAGVTNEQFF.

As concerns this clone: The germline gene is not matched at one end of the junction; a read error may be the cause. This chain connects TRBV4-1 to TRBJ2-5; 7 nucleotides agree with TRBD2. CDR3 length: 13 residues. CDR1 is MGHRA and CDR2 is YSYEKL in the germline V gene. The CDR3 region is CASSQDRGEIQYF. The CDR3 DNA follows: TGCGCCAGCAGCCAAGATCGGGGGGAGATCCAGTACTTC.